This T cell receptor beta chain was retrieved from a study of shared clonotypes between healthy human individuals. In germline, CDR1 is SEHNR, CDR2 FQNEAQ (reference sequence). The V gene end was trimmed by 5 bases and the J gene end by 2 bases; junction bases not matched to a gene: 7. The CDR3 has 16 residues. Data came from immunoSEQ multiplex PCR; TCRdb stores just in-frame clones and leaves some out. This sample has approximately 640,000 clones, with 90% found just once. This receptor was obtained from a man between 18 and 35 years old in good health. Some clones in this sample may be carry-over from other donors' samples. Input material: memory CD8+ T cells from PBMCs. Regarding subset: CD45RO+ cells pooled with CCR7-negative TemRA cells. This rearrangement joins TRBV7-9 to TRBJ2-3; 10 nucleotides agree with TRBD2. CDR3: CASSPSLAGVTDTQYF. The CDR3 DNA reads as TGTGCCAGCAGCCCATCGCTAGCGGGGGTCACAGATACGCAGTATTTT.